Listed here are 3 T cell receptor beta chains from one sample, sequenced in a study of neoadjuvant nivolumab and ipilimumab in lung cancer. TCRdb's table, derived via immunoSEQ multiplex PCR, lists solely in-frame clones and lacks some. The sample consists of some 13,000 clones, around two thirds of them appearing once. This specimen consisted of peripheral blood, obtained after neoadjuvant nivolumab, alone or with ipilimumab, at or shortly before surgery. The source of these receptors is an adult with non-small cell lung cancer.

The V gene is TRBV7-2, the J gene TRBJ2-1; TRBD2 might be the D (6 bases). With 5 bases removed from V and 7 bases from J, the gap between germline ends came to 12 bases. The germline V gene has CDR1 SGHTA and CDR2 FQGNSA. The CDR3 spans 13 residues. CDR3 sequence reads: CASSGPAGNEQFF. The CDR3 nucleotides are TGTGCCAGCAGCGGGCCAGCGGGTAATGAGCAGTTCTTC.

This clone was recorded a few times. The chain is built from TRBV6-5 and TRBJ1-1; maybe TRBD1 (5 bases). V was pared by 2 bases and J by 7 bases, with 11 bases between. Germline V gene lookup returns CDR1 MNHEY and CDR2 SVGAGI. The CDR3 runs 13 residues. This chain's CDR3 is CASSYGQGDEAFF. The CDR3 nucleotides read TGTGCCAGCAGTTACGGGCAGGGCGATGAAGCTTTCTTT.

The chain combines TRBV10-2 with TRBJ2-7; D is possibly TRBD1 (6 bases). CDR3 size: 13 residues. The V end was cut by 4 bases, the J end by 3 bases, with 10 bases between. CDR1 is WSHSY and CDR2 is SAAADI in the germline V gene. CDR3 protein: CASSGTVDYEQYF. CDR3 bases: TGCGCCAGCAGTGGGACAGTAGACTACGAGCAGTACTTC.